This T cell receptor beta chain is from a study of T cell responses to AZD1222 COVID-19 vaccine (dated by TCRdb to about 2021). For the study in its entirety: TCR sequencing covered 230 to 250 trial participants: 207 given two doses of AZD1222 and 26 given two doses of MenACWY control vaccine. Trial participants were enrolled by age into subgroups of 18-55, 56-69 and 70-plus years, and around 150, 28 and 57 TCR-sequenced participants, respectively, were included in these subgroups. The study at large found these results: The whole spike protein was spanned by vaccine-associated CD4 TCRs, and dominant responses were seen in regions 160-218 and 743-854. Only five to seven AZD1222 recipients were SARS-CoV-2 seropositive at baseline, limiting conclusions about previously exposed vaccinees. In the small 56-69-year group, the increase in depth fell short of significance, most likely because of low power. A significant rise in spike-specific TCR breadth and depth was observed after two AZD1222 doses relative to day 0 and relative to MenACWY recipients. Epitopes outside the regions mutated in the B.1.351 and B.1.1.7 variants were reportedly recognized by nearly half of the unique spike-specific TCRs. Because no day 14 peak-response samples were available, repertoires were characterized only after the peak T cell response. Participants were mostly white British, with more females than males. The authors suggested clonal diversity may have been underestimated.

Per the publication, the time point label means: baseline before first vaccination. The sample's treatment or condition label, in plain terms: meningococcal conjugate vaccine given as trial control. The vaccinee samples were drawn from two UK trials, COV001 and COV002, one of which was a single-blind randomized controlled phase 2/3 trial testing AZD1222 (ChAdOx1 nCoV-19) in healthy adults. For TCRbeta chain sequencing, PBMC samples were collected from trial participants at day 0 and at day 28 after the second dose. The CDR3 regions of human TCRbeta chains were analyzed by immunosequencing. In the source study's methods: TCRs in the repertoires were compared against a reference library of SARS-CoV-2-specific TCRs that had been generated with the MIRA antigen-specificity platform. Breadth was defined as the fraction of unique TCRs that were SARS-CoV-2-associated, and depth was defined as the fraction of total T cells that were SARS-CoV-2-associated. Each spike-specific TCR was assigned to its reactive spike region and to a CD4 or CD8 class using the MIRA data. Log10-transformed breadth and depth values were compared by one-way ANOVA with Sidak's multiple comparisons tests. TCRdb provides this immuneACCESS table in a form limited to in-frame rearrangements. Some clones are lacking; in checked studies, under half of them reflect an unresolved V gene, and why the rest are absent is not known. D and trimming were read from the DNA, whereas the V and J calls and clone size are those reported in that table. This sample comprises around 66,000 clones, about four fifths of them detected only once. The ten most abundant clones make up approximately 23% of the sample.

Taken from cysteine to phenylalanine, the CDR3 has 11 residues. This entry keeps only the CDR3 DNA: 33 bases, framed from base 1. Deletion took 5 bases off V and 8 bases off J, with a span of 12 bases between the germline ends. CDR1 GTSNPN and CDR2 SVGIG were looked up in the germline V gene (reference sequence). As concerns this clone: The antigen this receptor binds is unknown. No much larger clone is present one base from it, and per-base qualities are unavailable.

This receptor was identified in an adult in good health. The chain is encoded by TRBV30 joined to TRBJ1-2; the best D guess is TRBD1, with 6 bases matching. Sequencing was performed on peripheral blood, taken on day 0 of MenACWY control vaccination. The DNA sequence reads TGTGCCTGGGGGACCGGGGGCGGCTACACCTTC. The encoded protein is CAWGTGGGYTF.